A single sample is the source of the 7 T cell receptor beta chains below, sequenced in a study of vaccination and CD4 T cells after COVID-19. These receptors are not linked to any known antigen. Treatment in this sample: approximately 9-day PBMC culture with coronavirus spike peptide pools or control peptides (ViraFEST assay). Cultured CD4+ T cell DNA underwent sequencing with the Oncomine TCR Beta short-read assay. TCRdb ran MiXCR on the PCR reads and lists one entry per CDR3 protein. This table holds 6,500 to 10,000 distinct CDR3 sequences, about two thirds found once. This material consisted of cultured CD4+ T cells from blood, taken after SARS-CoV-2 vaccination. The receptors were gathered from a human donor with COVID-19.

The chain's CDR3 is CASSLGSSGGTDTQYF. DNA of the CDR3: TGTGCCAGCAGCTTAGGGTCTAGCGGGGGAACAGATACGCAGTATTTT. The chain combines TRBV7-3 with TRBJ2-3, with TRBD2 matching over 10 bases. Germline V gene lookup returns CDR1 SGHTA and CDR2 FQGTGA. CDR3 size: 16 residues. With 2 bases clipped from V and 3 bases from J, the junction kept 5 bases outside the gene matches.

This clonotype was picked up a small number of times. V gene TRBV19 combines with J gene TRBJ2-3; 15 bases are a match to TRBD2. Losses at the gene ends were 10 bases for V and 6 bases for J; bases not matched to a gene: 23. Germline V gene lookup returns CDR1 LNHDA and CDR2 SQIVND (reference sequence). This CDR3 region has 20 residues. The CDR3 DNA follows: TGTGCCACAACCGAGACCGGAGGACTAGCGGGGGGGACACGCCGTGATACGCAGTATTTT. It encodes CATTETGGLAGGTRRDTQYF.

The chain uses TRBV12-3 or TRBV12-4 and TRBJ2-7; 11 nucleotides match TRBD1. The V and J ends lost 7 bases and 7 bases, in that order; junction bases with no gene match: 12. This CDR3 is 15 amino acids long. CDR3 residues: CASTISGQGAWEQYF. CDR3 nucleotide sequence: TGTGCCAGCACCATTAGCGGACAGGGGGCTTGGGAGCAGTACTTC.

V gene TRBV2 combines with J gene TRBJ2-7, with D possibly being TRBD2 (6 bases). CDR1 SNHLY and CDR2 FYNNEI come from the germline V gene. This CDR3 contains 12 residues. V dropped 7 bases and J dropped 3 bases, with 10 bases sitting between them. CDR3 residues: CASIGGNYEQYF. For the CDR3, the DNA is TGTGCCAGCATTGGGGGGAACTACGAGCAGTACTTC.

The CDR3 bases are TGTGCCAGCTCACCGCCCCAGGGGGGTAATTCACCCCTCCACTTT. Residues: CASSPPQGGNSPLHF. The chain links TRBV18 to TRBJ1-6, with 7 bases matching TRBD1. V shed 3 bases, J shed 6 bases, and the junction held 5 bases outside the gene matches. The germline gives CDR1 KGHSH, CDR2 LQKENI. This CDR3 has 15 amino acids.

This clonotype was seen a few times. The rearrangement uses TRBV10-3 and TRBJ1-5; 8 bases agree with TRBD1. Germline V gene data show CDR1 as ENHRY and CDR2 as SYGVKD. The ends lost 3 bases at V and 0 bases at J; junction bases unmatched: 4. The CDR3 is 16 residues long. This CDR3 is CAISDRTGISNQPQHF. The CDR3 nucleotides are TGTGCCATCAGTGACAGGACAGGGATTAGCAATCAGCCCCAGCATTTT.

V usage is TRBV6-2 or TRBV6-3 and J usage is TRBJ2-7; no definite D call. The V gene's germline CDR1 is MNHEY and CDR2 SVGEGT. The CDR3 covers 12 residues. Trimming cost V 2 bases and J 5 bases, with 7 bases left between them. The CDR3 spells CASSYVGNEQYF. CDR3 in DNA: TGTGCCAGCAGTTACGTAGGGAACGAGCAGTACTTC.